The 25 T cell receptor beta chains below come from one sample, sequenced in a study of T-cell reconstitution after alpha-beta-depleted transplantation in children. Unique molecular identifiers were incorporated into the prepared TCRbeta library. TCRdb reanalysed the PCR reads using MiXCR and keeps one entry per CDR3 protein. The sample holds some 200,000 distinct CDR3 sequences, 7.5% to 9.5% seen once. The sequencing here drew on PBMCs, mostly from graft donor cells, taken 360 days after TCRalphabeta/CD19-depleted stem cell transplant. Receptor source: a male patient aged 2 to 10 who had a stem cell transplant for acute myeloid leukemia, so the T cells may come from the graft donor.

The V call is TRBV29-1, the J call TRBJ1-5; D is unresolved. The length of the CDR3 is 12 residues. V shed 0 bases and J shed 6 bases, with 6 bases lying between them. The germline V gene encodes CDR1 SQVTM and CDR2 ANQGSEA. The CDR3: CSVEEMGQPQHF. CDR3 sequence (DNA): TGCAGCGTTGAAGAGATGGGTCAGCCCCAGCATTTT.

This clonotype was observed a few times. The chain is built from TRBV10-3 and TRBJ2-3, with TRBD2 matching 9 bases. The trim removed 11 bases at V and 1 base at J, leaving 4 bases unmatched. CDR1 and CDR2 from the germline V gene are ENHRY and SYGVKD. This CDR3 spans 13 amino acids. This chain's CDR3 is CALRLAGTDTQYF. Written as DNA, the CDR3 is TGTGCCCTAAGACTAGCGGGCACAGATACGCAGTATTTT.

This clonotype has ten or more counts. The J gene is TRBJ2-3, the V gene TRBV15; TRBD2 matches at 11 bases. Trimming took 7 bases from V and 6 from J; bases not matched to a gene: 9. The germline CDR1 and CDR2 sequences are LNHNV and YYDKDF (reference sequence). This CDR3 spans 15 amino acids. This CDR3 reads CATKKTSGAEDTQYF. Here the CDR3 DNA reads TGTGCCACCAAAAAGACTAGCGGGGCCGAGGATACGCAGTATTTT.

This clonotype has a handful of counts. The V and J genes are TRBV7-7 and TRBJ2-4; the D is unclear. CDR1 and CDR2 from the germline V gene are SSHAT and FNYEAQ (reference sequence). This CDR3 is built from 18 residues. The CDR3 region has the DNA TGTGCTAGCCCCCTCCCGGACGGAAAGGAGTTAGCCAAAAACATTCAGTACTTC. This gives the protein CASPLPDGKELAKNIQYF. The whole variable domain, remainder taken from reference TRBV7-7 and TRBJ2-4, is GAGVSQSPRYKVTKRGQDVTLRCDPISSHATLYWYQQALGQGPEFLTYFNYEAQPDKSGLPSDRFSAERPEGSISTLTIQRTEQRDSAMYRCASPLPDGKELAKNIQYFGAGTRLSVL.

This chain connects TRBV27 to TRBJ2-1; 15 positions agree with TRBD2. The germline V gene has CDR1 MNHEY and CDR2 SMNVEV (reference sequence). The J segment lost 0 bases and the V segment lost 6 bases, leaving 15 bases of the junction unmatched. CDR3 length: 21 residues. CDR3 sequence: CASSPSPGLAGGLSSYNEQFF. The CDR3 DNA reads TGTGCCAGCAGCCCCTCCCCGGGACTAGCGGGGGGCTTGAGCTCCTACAATGAGCAGTTCTTC.

This clonotype occurred a few times. The chain links TRBV12-3 or TRBV12-4 to TRBJ1-1; 7 nucleotides match TRBD1. Trimming cost V 4 bases and J 5 bases; bases outside gene matches: 4. The CDR3 runs 13 residues. This CDR3 is CASSSTGITEAFF. In nucleotides, the CDR3 is TGTGCCAGCAGTTCGACAGGGATTACTGAAGCTTTCTTT.

This clonotype was recorded at least ten times. The chain employs TRBV5-1 and TRBJ2-3; 8 positions agree with TRBD1. This CDR3 is built from 14 residues. V dropped 5 bases and J dropped 5; count of bases not matched to a gene: 7. Germline V lookup: CDR1 SGHRS, CDR2 YFSETQ. CDR3 protein: CASSLGQGGDTQYF. CDR3 in DNA: TGCGCCAGCAGTCTCGGACAGGGAGGAGATACGCAGTATTTT.

This clonotype was detected ten times or more. The V call is TRBV5-1, the J call TRBJ2-7; D is perhaps TRBD1 (6 bases). Trimming shortened V by 1 base and J by 2 bases, and 16 bases separated the two germline ends. Germline assignment: CDR1 SGHRS and CDR2 YFSETQ. This CDR3 spans 16 amino acids. The CDR3 loop is CASSLQGPRHTYEQYF. Here the CDR3 DNA reads TGCGCCAGCAGCTTGCAGGGGCCTCGACATACCTACGAGCAGTACTTC.

As concerns this clonotype: A much larger clone differs by one base, so this may be a read error. The V call is TRBV9, the J call TRBJ2-5, with 8 bases that match TRBD2. CDR1 and CDR2 from the germline V gene are SGDLS and YYNGEE. The CDR3 is 15 residues long. In nucleotides, the CDR3 is TGTGCCAGCAGCGTTAGAAGCGGGAGCGGGGAGACCCAGAACTTC. This translates into CASSVRSGSGETQNF.

The rearrangement joins TRBV20-1 to TRBJ1-3, with D possibly TRBD1 on 6 matching bases. The CDR3 contains 14 residues. CDR1 is DFQATT, CDR2 SNEGSKA, per germline (reference sequence). V was pared by 4 bases and J by 6 bases, with 16 bases between. The CDR3 DNA reads as TGCAGTGCTATAATTGTGGGGGGCTTAAACACCATATATTTT. It yields the protein CSAIIVGGLNTIYF.

This clonotype appeared many times. The J gene is TRBJ2-3, the V gene TRBV20-1, with 9 positions matching TRBD2. The CDR3 contains 17 residues. The ends lost 1 base at V and 0 bases at J; junction bases unmatched: 8. Per germline, CDR1 DFQATT and CDR2 SNEGSKA (reference sequence). The DNA of the CDR3 is TGCAGTGCTAGAGCCATTACTAGCGGGCTCAGCACAGATACGCAGTATTTT. This encodes CSARAITSGLSTDTQYF.

CDR3 bases: TGTGCCAGCAGTTTAGCTGGGCCCGCCGCCTACAATGAGCAGTTCTTC. This encodes CASSLAGPAAYNEQFF. The J gene is TRBJ2-1, the V gene TRBV12-3 or TRBV12-4; D unresolved. V was clipped by 0 bases and J by 2 bases, with 11 bases between them. The CDR3 has 16 residues.

This clonotype came up a few times. CDR3 sequence reads: CASSSGSGIVEQYF. In nucleotides, the CDR3 is TGTGCCAGCAGCTCTGGAAGCGGGATAGTCGAGCAGTACTTC. The chain links TRBV6-6 to TRBJ2-7; 7 positions match TRBD2. Germline CDR1 is MNHNY and CDR2 is SVGAGI (reference sequence). Trimming removed 6 bases from V and 6 bases from J; junction bases left unmatched: 11. CDR3 length equals 14 residues.

The chain has TRBV20-1 and TRBJ2-1; 13 bases match TRBD2. The CDR3 is 16 residues long. Germline CDR1 and CDR2: DFQATT and SNEGSKA (reference sequence). The junction had 13 bases not matched to a gene; V was cut back by 4 bases and J by 10 bases. Here the CDR3 reads CSAILVTSGRAREQFF. The DNA for the CDR3 is TGCAGTGCTATTCTCGTTACTAGCGGGAGGGCCCGGGAGCAGTTCTTC.

This clonotype was counted between two and nine times. The CDR3 spells CSARDLSLAGGTDTQYF. CDR3 nucleotides: TGCAGTGCTAGAGATCTTTCCCTAGCGGGGGGCACAGATACGCAGTATTTT. The V gene is TRBV20-1, the J gene TRBJ2-3, with TRBD2 matching 10 bases. After removal of 0 bases from V and 1 base from J, the junction contained 7 bases not matched to a gene. Germline lookup yields CDR1 DFQATT and CDR2 SNEGSKA (reference sequence). This CDR3 comprises 17 residues.

The chain combines TRBV7-2 with TRBJ2-7; 7 nucleotides agree with TRBD1. V dropped 5 bases and J dropped 2; count of bases not matched to a gene: 9. CDR1 is SGHTA and CDR2 is FQGNSA in the germline V gene. This CDR3 has 15 amino acids. The CDR3 sequence: CASSLLGTVPYEQYF. Written as DNA, the CDR3 is TGTGCCAGCAGCCTCCTCGGGACAGTACCCTACGAGCAGTACTTC. Looking up the rest from reference TRBV7-2 and TRBJ2-7 gives the full variable domain: GAGVSQSPSNKVTEKGKDVELRCDPISGHTALYWYRQSLGQGLEFLIYFQGNSAPDKSGLPSDRFSAERTGGSVSTLTIQRTQQEDSAVYLCASSLLGTVPYEQYFGPGTRLTVT.

This chain joins TRBV6-1 and TRBJ2-4, with D uncertain. With 5 bases removed from V and 3 bases from J, the gap between germline ends came to 14 bases. The germline gives CDR1 MNHNS, CDR2 SASEGT. The CDR3 spans 15 residues. The chain's CDR3 is CASSPDRRVKNIQYF. CDR3 DNA: TGTGCCAGCAGTCCCGATCGACGGGTCAAAAACATTCAGTACTTC.

This clonotype was recorded many times. The chain uses TRBV4-2 and TRBJ2-1, with D unclear. The CDR3 consists of 14 residues. Per germline, CDR1 LGHNA and CDR2 YNFKEQ. Trimming removed 0 bases at V and 7 bases at J, with 10 bases between. The CDR3 sequence: CASSQDLVENEQFF. The CDR3 coding sequence is TGTGCCAGCAGCCAAGATCTGGTGGAAAATGAGCAGTTCTTC.

This clonotype was detected only a few times. This chain uses TRBV18 with TRBJ1-1; the D is unclear. The CDR3 has 13 amino acids. CDR1 and CDR2 from the germline V gene are KGHSH and LQKENI. Trimming stripped 4 bases from V and 1 base from J, with 7 bases between. The CDR3 nucleotides read TGTGCCAGCTCACGATCCTGGAACACTGAAGCTTTCTTT. As protein: CASSRSWNTEAFF.

Many counts were recorded for this clonotype. The chain employs TRBV6-2 or TRBV6-3 and TRBJ2-2, with D possibly being TRBD2 (7 bases). Germline lookup yields CDR1 MNHEY and CDR2 SVGEGT. The CDR3 is 21 amino acids. Trimming pared 1 base from V and 0 bases from J, leaving 24 bases between. CDR3 residues: CASSYFSLATQSGANTGELFF. The CDR3 DNA sequence: TGTGCCAGCAGTTACTTTTCACTAGCGACCCAATCAGGGGCGAACACCGGGGAGCTGTTTTTT.

This clonotype showed up just a few times. This chain links TRBV20-1 with TRBJ2-3; D possibly corresponds to TRBD2 (6 bases). This CDR3 is built from 15 residues. Looked up from germline, CDR1 is DFQATT and CDR2 is SNEGSKA (reference sequence). Trimming left V 3 bases short and J 0 bases short, with 13 bases between. CDR3: CSASHLAASTDTQYF. The CDR3 coding sequence is TGCAGTGCTAGTCACTTAGCGGCTAGCACAGATACGCAGTATTTT.

This clonotype was detected many times. This sequence joins TRBV20-1 and TRBJ2-3; the D is unclear. The CDR3 totals 12 residues. Trimming removed 7 bases from V and 0 bases from J, with 8 bases in between. Germline V lookup: CDR1 DFQATT, CDR2 SNEGSKA (reference sequence). The CDR3 DNA is TGCAGTGGCAGAGAGAGCACAGATACGCAGTATTTT. Amino acid sequence: CSGRESTDTQYF.

This sequence joins TRBV6-2 or TRBV6-3 and TRBJ2-7; D remains unclear. Germline V lookup: CDR1 MNHEY, CDR2 SVGEGT. Trimming stripped 1 base from V and 6 bases from J, with 13 bases between. The length of the CDR3 is 14 residues. This CDR3 is CASSYLDPESEQYF. In DNA, the CDR3 is TGTGCCAGCAGTTACTTGGACCCGGAGAGCGAGCAGTACTTC.

This clonotype came up many times. The V gene is TRBV25-1, the J gene TRBJ2-1; the D gene is possibly TRBD2 (6 bases). Trimming stripped 6 bases from V and 3 bases from J, with 12 bases between. This CDR3 comprises 14 residues. The germline V gene encodes CDR1 MGHDK and CDR2 SYGVNS. The CDR3 reads CASSQRAHYNEQFF. The CDR3 DNA follows: TGTGCCAGCAGCCAGCGGGCCCACTACAATGAGCAGTTCTTC.

This clonotype was recorded at least ten times. The chain is built from TRBV11-1 and TRBJ2-1, with a weak D call TRBD1 (6 bases). CDR1 and CDR2 from the germline V gene are SGHAT and FQDESV (reference sequence). Trimming shortened V by 5 bases and J by 8 bases, and 10 bases separated the two germline ends. The CDR3 length is 12 residues. The CDR3 sequence is CASSQGTDEQFF. The CDR3 nucleotides read TGTGCCAGCAGCCAGGGGACGGATGAGCAGTTCTTC.